This T cell receptor beta chain was found in a study of blood T cells in healthy people across ages. Study-level findings and limits: Diversity estimates drawn from one million T cells were deemed underestimates.

Russia was home to the donors, healthy Caucasian individuals aged roughly 6 to 95. The authors isolated at least 6 million PBMCs per sample. CDR1 is SGHRS and CDR2 is YFSETQ in the germline V gene. The CDR3 contains 14 residues. A note on this clonotype: Its antigen remains unknown.

Next came a second PCR, run for roughly 6 to 11 cycles, which used a sample-barcoded 5' primer along with a J-beta primer mix. Per-sample output comprised a minimum of 2.5 million paired-end reads containing CDR3. MiXCR, run by TCRdb on the 5' RACE reads, gives a single entry per CDR3 protein. The data contain hundreds of thousands of distinct CDR3 sequences, about 61% of them singletons. This sequence originates from a man aged 35 to 55 in good health. The sequencing sample was made of blood. The rearrangement uses TRBV5-1 and TRBJ2-5; 7 nucleotides match TRBD2. TRBJ2-7 explains the end of the DNA better; the J call may be wrong. The DNA of the CDR3 is TGCGCCAGCAGCTTGGTCGCGGGAGCGGGCGAGCAGTACTTC. Protein sequence: CASSLVAGAGEQYF.